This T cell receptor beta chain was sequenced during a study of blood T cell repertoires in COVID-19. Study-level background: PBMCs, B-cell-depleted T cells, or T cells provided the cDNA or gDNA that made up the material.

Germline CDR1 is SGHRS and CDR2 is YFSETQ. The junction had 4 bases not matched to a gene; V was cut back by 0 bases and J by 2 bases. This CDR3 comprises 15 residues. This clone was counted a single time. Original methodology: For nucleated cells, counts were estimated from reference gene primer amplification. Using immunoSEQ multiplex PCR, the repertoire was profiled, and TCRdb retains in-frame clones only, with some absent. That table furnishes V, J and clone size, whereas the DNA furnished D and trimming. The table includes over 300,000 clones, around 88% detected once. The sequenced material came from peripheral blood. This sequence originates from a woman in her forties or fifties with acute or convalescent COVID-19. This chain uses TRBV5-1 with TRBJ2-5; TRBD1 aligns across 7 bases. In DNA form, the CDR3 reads TGCGCCAGCAGCTTGGAACAGGGGATGCAAGAGACCCAGTACTTC. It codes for CASSLEQGMQETQYF.